The rows below give T cell receptor beta chains drawn from one sample of a study of identical twins. TCRdb called the 5' RACE reads again in MiXCR, with one record for every CDR3 protein. Counted here are hundreds of thousands of distinct CDR3 sequences, approximately 13% occurring once; the ten biggest clones make up around 7.8%. The sample also formed part of further work on yellow fever vaccine responses in identical twins.

The specimen sequenced was CD8+ T cells sorted from blood. The receptors come from a woman younger than 35 in good health. Each CDR3 is given with its conserved first and last residue. A D gene is named only where the DNA matches it firmly. Clone sizes are given selectively: once, few, many, or a class where the clone is expanded.

d_gene	j_gene	abundance	len	v_gene	CDR3aa	CDR3nt
TRBD1	TRBJ2-7	.	14	TRBV20-1	CSASGQGLPGEQYF	TGCAGTGCGAGTGGACAGGGGCTTCCGGGCGAGCAGTACTTC
.	TRBJ2-2	many	19	TRBV27	CASSLVFNLGLLNTGELFF	TGTGCCAGCAGTTTGGTTTTTAATTTAGGGCTCCTTAACACCGGGGAGCTGTTTTTT
TRBD2	TRBJ2-7	many	15	TRBV11-1	CASSPLGLAGDEQYF	TGTGCCAGCAGCCCCCTGGGACTAGCGGGAGACGAGCAGTACTTC
.	TRBJ1-1	.	14	TRBV5-5	CASRAAGEWPEAFF	TGTGCCAGCAGGGCGGCGGGGGAATGGCCTGAAGCTTTCTTT
.	TRBJ2-3	few	15	TRBV11-2	CASSLYLASRDTQYF	TGTGCCAGCAGCTTATACCTAGCGTCAAGGGATACGCAGTATTTT
.	TRBJ2-6	.	19	TRBV11-2	CASSLWRIWFGSGANVLTF	TGTGCCAGCAGCTTATGGAGGATTTGGTTCGGATCTGGGGCCAACGTCCTGACTTTC
.	TRBJ2-2	.	16	TRBV15	CATSQRIGESTGELFF	TGTGCCACCAGCCAGAGGATAGGGGAGAGCACCGGGGAGCTGTTTTTT
TRBD2	TRBJ2-3	few	15	TRBV27	CASTSGGRGTDTQYF	TGTGCCAGCACCTCCGGCGGGAGGGGAACAGATACGCAGTATTTT
.	TRBJ2-3	.	12	TRBV7-6	CASSSNADTQYF	TGTGCCAGCAGCTCGAACGCAGATACGCAGTATTTT
.	TRBJ1-2	many	11	TRBV15	CATSKGNGYTF	TGTGCCACCAGCAAGGGGAATGGCTACACCTTC
.	TRBJ2-3	few	14	TRBV12-3/TRBV12-4	CASSLGDSPDTQYF	TGTGCCAGCAGTTTAGGGGACTCCCCCGATACGCAGTATTTT
TRBD2	TRBJ2-7	few	18	TRBV27	CASSVSPPASGGLYEQYF	TGTGCCAGCAGCGTTTCCCCACCCGCTAGCGGAGGCCTCTACGAGCAGTACTTC
.	TRBJ2-3	.	14	TRBV7-9	CASSPPQQGGTQYF	TGTGCCAGCAGCCCCCCCCAACAGGGCGGTACGCAGTATTTT
.	TRBJ2-1	.	16	TRBV2	CASSGPQGASYNEQFF	TGTGCCAGCAGTGGTCCGCAGGGTGCCTCCTACAATGAGCAGTTCTTC
.	TRBJ2-2	.	15	TRBV7-6	CASSLTRPNTGELFF	TGTGCCAGCAGCTTAACACGGCCGAACACCGGGGAGCTGTTTTTT
.	TRBJ2-5	few	15	TRBV2	CASRSGTPYQETQYF	TGTGCCAGCAGGTCAGGGACACCTTATCAAGAGACCCAGTACTTC
.	TRBJ1-5	many	16	TRBV4-1	CASSQERTLTNQPQHF	TGCGCCAGCAGCCAAGAAAGAACACTTACAAATCAGCCCCAGCATTTT
.	TRBJ2-7	few	14	TRBV15	CATSRDRQGYEQYF	TGTGCCACCAGCAGAGATCGCCAGGGCTACGAGCAGTACTTC
TRBD1	TRBJ2-4	many	16	TRBV6-5	CASSSGTGAFKNIQYF	TGTGCCAGCAGTTCCGGGACAGGGGCCTTCAAAAACATTCAGTACTTC
.	TRBJ1-2	few	12	TRBV6-1	CASLRQSYGYTF	TGTGCCAGCTTGAGGCAGTCCTATGGCTACACCTTC
.	TRBJ1-6	many	13	TRBV7-9	CASFDGGDSPLHF	TGTGCCAGCTTCGATGGTGGTGATTCACCCCTCCACTTT
TRBD2	TRBJ2-5	few	14	TRBV9	CASSPYSGIETQYF	TGTGCCAGCAGCCCTTATAGCGGGATTGAGACCCAGTACTTC
.	TRBJ2-1	few	16	TRBV24-1	CATSDFGQGNNNEQFF	TGTGCCACCAGTGATTTTGGCCAGGGTAACAACAATGAGCAGTTCTTC
.	TRBJ2-1	few	14	TRBV28	CASSLTNTYNEQFF	TGTGCCAGCAGTTTGACTAATACCTACAATGAGCAGTTCTTC
TRBD1	TRBJ2-3	.	16	TRBV5-1	CASSFRTGMGTDTQYF	TGCGCCAGCAGCTTCAGGACAGGCATGGGCACAGATACGCAGTATTTT
.	TRBJ1-1	.	15	TRBV6-5	CASSYKGSGSTEAFF	TGTGCCAGCAGTTATAAGGGCTCTGGGAGCACTGAAGCTTTCTTT
.	TRBJ2-2	few	14	TRBV9	CASSVVDVTGELFF	TGTGCCAGCAGCGTAGTTGACGTGACCGGGGAGCTGTTTTTT
.	TRBJ2-1	many	15	TRBV20-1	CSASEPSSSYNEQFF	TGCAGTGCTAGCGAGCCTAGCAGCTCCTACAATGAGCAGTTCTTC
.	TRBJ1-2	.	15	TRBV25-1	CASSDGAQGNDGYTF	TGTGCCAGCAGTGATGGGGCACAGGGAAATGACGGCTACACCTTC
TRBD2	TRBJ2-3	few	17	TRBV15	CATSSLGAGPGGDTQYF	TGTGCCACCAGCAGTCTGGGAGCGGGCCCCGGGGGGGATACGCAGTATTTT
.	TRBJ2-3	.	13	TRBV7-9	CASTSIGADTQYF	TGTGCCAGCACATCCATCGGGGCTGATACGCAGTATTTT
.	TRBJ2-1	few	16	TRBV7-9	CASTLGQGGFYNEQFF	TGTGCCAGCACCCTAGGGCAGGGGGGTTTCTACAATGAGCAGTTCTTC
.	TRBJ1-1	.	14	TRBV28	CASSLLQGGTEAFF	TGTGCCAGCAGTTTACTCCAGGGAGGGACTGAAGCTTTCTTT
.	TRBJ1-1	few	14	TRBV9	CASSVNYGAPEAFF	TGTGCCAGCAGCGTAAATTACGGGGCCCCTGAAGCTTTCTTT
TRBD1	TRBJ2-1	.	18	TRBV12-3/TRBV12-4	CAFSLLISMDRGDNEQFF	TGTGCCTTCAGTTTACTTATTAGTATGGACAGGGGAGACAATGAGCAGTTCTTC
.	TRBJ2-7	.	17	TRBV21-1	CASSLLRPGQPTYEQYF	TGTGCCAGCAGCCTACTAAGGCCGGGACAACCTACCTACGAGCAGTACTTC
TRBD2	TRBJ2-3	.	18	TRBV4-1	CASSQAPFSGSRTDTQYF	TGCGCCAGCAGCCAGGCCCCTTTTAGCGGGAGCCGGACAGATACGCAGTATTTT
.	TRBJ2-2	few	18	TRBV12-3/TRBV12-4	CASSFLWTVKANTGELFF	TGTGCCAGCAGTTTCCTGTGGACGGTAAAAGCGAACACCGGGGAGCTGTTTTTT
.	TRBJ2-1	few	14	TRBV19	CASRGSPSYNEQFF	TGTGCCAGTAGAGGATCTCCTTCCTACAATGAGCAGTTCTTC
TRBD1	TRBJ2-3	.	15	TRBV6-5	CASSFRGRLTDTQYF	TGTGCCAGCAGTTTCAGGGGGCGCCTCACAGATACGCAGTATTTT
TRBD1	TRBJ2-1	few	12	TRBV20-1	CSAQTGSDEQFF	TGCAGTGCTCAGACAGGGTCGGATGAGCAGTTCTTC
.	TRBJ2-1	few	15	TRBV20-1	CSARDWSTEAHEQFF	TGCAGTGCTAGAGACTGGTCGACCGAGGCCCACGAGCAGTTCTTC
.	TRBJ2-1	many	13	TRBV29-1	CSLDILNYNEQFF	TGCAGCCTGGACATCCTGAACTACAATGAGCAGTTCTTC
.	TRBJ2-5	.	16	TRBV3-1	CASSQVGWDSQETQYF	TGTGCCAGCAGCCAAGTAGGATGGGATTCACAAGAGACCCAGTACTTC
TRBD2	TRBJ2-3	.	15	TRBV9	CASSVKAGSTDTQYF	TGTGCCAGCAGCGTAAAAGCGGGAAGCACAGATACGCAGTATTTT
.	TRBJ2-3	few	18	TRBV28	CASSFNAGKGDSTDTQYF	TGTGCCAGCAGCTTCAACGCGGGAAAGGGGGATAGCACAGATACGCAGTATTTT
.	TRBJ2-1	.	15	TRBV13	CASSLLGTLNNEQFF	TGTGCCAGCAGCCTTCTCGGGACATTAAACAATGAGCAGTTCTTC
TRBD2	TRBJ2-3	few	16	TRBV11-2	CASSLGGGVHTDTQYF	TGTGCCAGCAGCTTAGGGGGGGGGGTCCACACAGATACGCAGTATTTT
TRBD1	TRBJ2-4	few	12	TRBV3-1	CASSRDRSIQYF	TGTGCCAGCAGCCGGGACAGGAGCATTCAGTACTTC
.	TRBJ1-2	few	16	TRBV12-3/TRBV12-4	CASSLPPGRIMNGYTF	TGTGCCAGCAGTTTACCTCCGGGGAGGATCATGAATGGCTACACCTTC
TRBD2	TRBJ2-3	many	16	TRBV5-6	CASSLGLAGITDTQYF	TGTGCCAGCAGCTTGGGACTAGCGGGGATTACAGATACGCAGTATTTT